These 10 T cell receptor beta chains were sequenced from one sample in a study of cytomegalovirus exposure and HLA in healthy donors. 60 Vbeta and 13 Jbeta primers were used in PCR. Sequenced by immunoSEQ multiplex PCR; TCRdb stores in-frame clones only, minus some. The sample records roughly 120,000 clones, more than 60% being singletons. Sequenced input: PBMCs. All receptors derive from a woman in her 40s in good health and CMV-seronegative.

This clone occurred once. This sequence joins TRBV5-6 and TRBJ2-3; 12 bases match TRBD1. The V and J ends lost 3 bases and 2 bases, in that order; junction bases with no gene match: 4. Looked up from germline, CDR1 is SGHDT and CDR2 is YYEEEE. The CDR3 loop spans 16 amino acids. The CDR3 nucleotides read TGTGCCAGCAGCTCCGGGACAGGGGGCCCCACAGATACGCAGTATTTT. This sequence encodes CASSSGTGGPTDTQYF.

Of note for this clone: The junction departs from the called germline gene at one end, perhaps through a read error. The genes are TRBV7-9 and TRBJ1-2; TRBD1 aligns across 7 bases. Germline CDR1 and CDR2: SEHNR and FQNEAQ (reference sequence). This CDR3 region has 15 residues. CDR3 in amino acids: CSSSLVEGANYGYTF. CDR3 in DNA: TGTTCCAGCAGCTTAGTCGAGGGGGCCAACTATGGCTACACCTTC.

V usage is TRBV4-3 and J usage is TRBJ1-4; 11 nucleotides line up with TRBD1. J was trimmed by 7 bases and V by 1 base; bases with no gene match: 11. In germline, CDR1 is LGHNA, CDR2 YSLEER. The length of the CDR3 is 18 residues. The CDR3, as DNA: TGCGCCAGCAGCCAAGGGGCTTACTCCGGGACAGGGGGTGAAAAACTGTTTTTT. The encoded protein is CASSQGAYSGTGGEKLFF.

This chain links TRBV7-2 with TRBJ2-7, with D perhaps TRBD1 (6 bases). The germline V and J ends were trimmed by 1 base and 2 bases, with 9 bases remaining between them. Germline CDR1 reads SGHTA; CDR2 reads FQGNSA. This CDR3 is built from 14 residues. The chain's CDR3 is CASSLGQAAYEQYF. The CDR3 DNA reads TGTGCCAGCAGCTTAGGACAGGCGGCCTACGAGCAGTACTTC. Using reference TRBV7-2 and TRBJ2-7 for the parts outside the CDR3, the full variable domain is GAGVSQSPSNKVTEKGKDVELRCDPISGHTALYWYRQSLGQGLEFLIYFQGNSAPDKSGLPSDRFSAERTGGSVSTLTIQRTQQEDSAVYLCASSLGQAAYEQYFGPGTRLTVT.

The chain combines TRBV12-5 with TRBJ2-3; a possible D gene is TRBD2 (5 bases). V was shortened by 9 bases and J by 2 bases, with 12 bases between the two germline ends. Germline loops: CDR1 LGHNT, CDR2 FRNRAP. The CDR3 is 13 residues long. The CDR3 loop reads CASASGTTDTQYF. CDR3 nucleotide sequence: TGTGCTAGCGCCTCGGGAACCACAGATACGCAGTATTTT.

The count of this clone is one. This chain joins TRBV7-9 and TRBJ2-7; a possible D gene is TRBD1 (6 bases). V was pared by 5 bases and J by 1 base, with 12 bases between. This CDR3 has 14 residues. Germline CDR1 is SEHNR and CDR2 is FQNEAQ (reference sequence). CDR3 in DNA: TGTGCCAGCAGCAGGACAGAGCTTTCCTACGAGCAGTACTTC. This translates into CASSRTELSYEQYF.

In DNA form, the CDR3 reads TGTGCCAGCAGCCACCGGACTAGCGGGAGGGGTGATACGCAGTATTTT. It yields the protein CASSHRTSGRGDTQYF. The chain combines TRBV7-8 with TRBJ2-3, with 15 positions matching TRBD2. Looked up from germline, CDR1 is SGHVS and CDR2 is FQNEAQ. The CDR3 length is 16 residues. Losses at the gene ends were 5 bases for V and 6 bases for J; bases not matched to a gene: 6.

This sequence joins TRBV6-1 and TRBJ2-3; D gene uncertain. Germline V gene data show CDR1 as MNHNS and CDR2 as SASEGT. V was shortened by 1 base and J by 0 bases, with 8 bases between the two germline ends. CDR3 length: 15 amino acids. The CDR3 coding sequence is TGTGCCAGCAGTGAAGAGCTAGTTAGCACAGATACGCAGTATTTT. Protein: CASSEELVSTDTQYF.

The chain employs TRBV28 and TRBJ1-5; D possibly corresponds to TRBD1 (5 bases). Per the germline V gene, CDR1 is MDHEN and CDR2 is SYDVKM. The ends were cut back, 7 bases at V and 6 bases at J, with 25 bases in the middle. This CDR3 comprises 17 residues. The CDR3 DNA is TGTGCCAGCACCCACTCCCCCGTATACAGGTTGAGTCAGCCCCAGCATTTT. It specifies CASTHSPVYRLSQPQHF.

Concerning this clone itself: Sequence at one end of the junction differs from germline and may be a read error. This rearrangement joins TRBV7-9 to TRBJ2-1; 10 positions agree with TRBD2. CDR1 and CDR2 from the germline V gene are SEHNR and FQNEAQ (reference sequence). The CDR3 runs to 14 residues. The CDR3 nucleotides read TGTTCCAGCACCTTTACTAGCGGGGTCAATGAGCAGTTCTTC. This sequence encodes CSSTFTSGVNEQFF.